The sequence of this T cell receptor (beta chain) was determined in a study of blood T cells in healthy people across ages. This clonotype appeared many times. It was with a sample-barcoded 5' primer and a J-beta primer mix that a second PCR of roughly 7 to 12 cycles was run. TCRdb reprocessed the 5' RACE reads via MiXCR and lists one record per CDR3 protein. The sample shows just under 900,000 distinct CDR3 sequences, about 28% of them seen only once. The CDR3 contains 15 residues. The V segment lost 0 bases and the J segment 7 bases; nucleotides outside the gene matches: 7. The germline V gene encodes CDR1 ENHRY and CDR2 SYGVKD.

J is TRBJ2-7 and V is TRBV10-3, with 9 nucleotides matching TRBD1. Input material: blood. The sequence was obtained from a woman of 80 years or more in good health. The CDR3 here is CAISESGTGSREQYF. CDR3 bases: TGTGCCATCAGTGAGTCGGGGACAGGGTCAAGGGAGCAGTACTTC.